Reported below is one T cell receptor (beta chain). Its antigen is as yet unknown. V was pared by 3 bases and J by 4 bases, with 11 bases between. Germline-derived CDR1 and CDR2 are SEHNR and FQNEAQ (reference sequence). There are 14 residues in the CDR3. Expressed TCRB transcripts were sequenced after all isolated RNA was converted to cDNA. About 4 million reads was the average for naive, central memory and regulatory T cell samples. TCRdb's copy holds only in-frame clones and misses some; the assay was immunoSEQ multiplex PCR. The sample holds 550,000 to 850,000 clones, 13% seen once. The data originate from a study of beta chain features in type 1 diabetes. About 110 mL of blood, on average, came from one heparinised draw per donor. Whole-study findings and limits: Researchers report that Type 1 diabetes patients had moderately but significantly shorter TCRB CDR3s across all four CD4+ subsets. The naive, central memory and Treg TCRB repertoires looked more alike in patients than they did in healthy donors.

Sequencing used naive CD4+ T cells from blood. The clonotype comes from a man between 18 and 29 years old with type 1 diabetes. V gene TRBV7-9 combines with J gene TRBJ2-3, with D possibly TRBD1 on 5 matching bases. CDR3 protein: CASSLLQGPDTQYF. In DNA form, the CDR3 reads TGTGCCAGCAGCTTGTTGCAGGGCCCAGATACGCAGTATTTT.